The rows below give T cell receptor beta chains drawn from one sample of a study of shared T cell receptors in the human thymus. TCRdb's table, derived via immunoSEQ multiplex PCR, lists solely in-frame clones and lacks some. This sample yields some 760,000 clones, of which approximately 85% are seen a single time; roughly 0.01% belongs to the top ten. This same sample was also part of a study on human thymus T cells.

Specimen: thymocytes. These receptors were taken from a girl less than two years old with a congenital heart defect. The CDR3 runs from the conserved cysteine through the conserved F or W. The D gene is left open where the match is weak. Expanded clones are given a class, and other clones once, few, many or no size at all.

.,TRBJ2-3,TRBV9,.,TGTGCCAGCAGCGCGACAGGTTGGGTCACAGATACGCAGTATTTT,CASSATGWVTDTQYF
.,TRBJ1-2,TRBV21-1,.,TGTGCCAGCACTCTTTCCAAGAGGGTCGGCTACACCTTC,CASTLSKRVGYTF
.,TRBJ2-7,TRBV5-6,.,TGTGCCAGCAGCCTGGAGGGGGGGGTGGGGATATACGAGCAGTACTTC,CASSLEGGVGIYEQYF
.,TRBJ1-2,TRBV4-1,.,TGCGCCAGCAGCCTGTATCCGTACTATGGCTACACCTTC,CASSLYPYYGYTF
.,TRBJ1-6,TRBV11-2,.,TGTGCCAGCAGCTTAGTTGGAGGGATTGTTCATTCACCCCTCCACTTT,CASSLVGGIVHSPLHF
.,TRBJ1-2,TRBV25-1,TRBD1,TGTGCCAGCAATGGACAGGGGGATTCAATGAACTATGGCTACACCTTC,CASNGQGDSMNYGYTF
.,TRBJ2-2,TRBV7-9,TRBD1,TGTGCCAGCAGCATCGGACAGGGGCTGACCGGGGAGCTGTTTTTT,CASSIGQGLTGELFF
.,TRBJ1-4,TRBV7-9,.,TGTGCCAGCAGCTTGGACGGGGATGCAACTAATGAAAAACTGTTTTTT,CASSLDGDATNEKLFF
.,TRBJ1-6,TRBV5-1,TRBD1,TGCGCCAGCAGCGGACAGGGGACCTGGAATTCACCCCTCCACTTT,CASSGQGTWNSPLHF
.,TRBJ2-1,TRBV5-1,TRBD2,TGCGCCAGCAGCTCGGGACTAGCGGGGGCTCTTAGGAATGAGCAGTTCTTC,CASSSGLAGALRNEQFF
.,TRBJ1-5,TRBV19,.,TGTGCCAGTAGTATATTTCGGACAGCGAATCAGCCCCAGCATTTT,CASSIFRTANQPQHF
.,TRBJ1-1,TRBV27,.,TGTGCCAGTGCCCAGACGAAGAGGGAGACTGAAGCTTTCTTT,CASAQTKRETEAFF
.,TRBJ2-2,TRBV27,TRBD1,TGTGCCAGCCGGGACAGCGCGAACACCGGGGAGCTGTTTTTT,CASRDSANTGELFF
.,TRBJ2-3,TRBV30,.,TGTGCCTCCCAAGCGTGGAGCACAGATACGCAGTATTTT,CASQAWSTDTQYF
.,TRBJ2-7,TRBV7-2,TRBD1,TGTGCCAGCAGCGGGACAGATTCCTACGAGCAGTACTTC,CASSGTDSYEQYF
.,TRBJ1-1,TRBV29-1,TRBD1,TGCAGCGTCCCGCCGGGTTCGGGACAGGGCTTGAACACTGAAGCTTTCTTT,CSVPPGSGQGLNTEAFF
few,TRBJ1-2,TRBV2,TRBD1,TGTGCCAGCAGTGAATCGGAGGGGGCTCGCTATGGCTACACCTTC,CASSESEGARYGYTF
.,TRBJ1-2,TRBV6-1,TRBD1,TGTGCCAGCAGTACCCTCGGACAGGGGACCTATGGCTACACCTTC,CASSTLGQGTYGYTF
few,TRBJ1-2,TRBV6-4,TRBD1,TGTGCCATCCCCCTGAGGGACAGGGAATCTTCTGGCTACACCTTC,CAIPLRDRESSGYTF
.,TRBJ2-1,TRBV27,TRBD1,TGTGCCAGCAGTTTACTACGCCCTCCTCCGGGACAGGGGTGTATTGAGCAGTTCTTC,CASSLLRPPPGQGCIEQFF
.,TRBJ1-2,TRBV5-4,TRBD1,TGTGCCAGCAGCTTCTTCAGGGGGGAGAGGTCTAACTATGGCTACACCTTC,CASSFFRGERSNYGYTF
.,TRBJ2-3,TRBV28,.,TGTGCCAGCAGTTTACCGCGGGGAGGGCAGGGGGCAACAGATACGCAGTATTTT,CASSLPRGGQGATDTQYF
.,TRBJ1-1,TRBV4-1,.,TGCGCCAGCAGCCAATTCCTCGGGACATATGAAGCTTTCTTT,CASSQFLGTYEAFF
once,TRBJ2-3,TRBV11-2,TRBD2,TGTGCCAGCAGCTTTCGCGGGGGGGCTACTTACACAGATACGCAGTATTTT,CASSFRGGATYTDTQYF
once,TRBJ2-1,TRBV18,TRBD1,TGTGCCAGCTCACCACGTTGGGACAGGGGTTCACAAAGGGGCAACAATGAGCAGTTCTTC,CASSPRWDRGSQRGNNEQFF
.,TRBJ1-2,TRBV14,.,TGTGCCAGCAGCGCCGGGGGACTTAACTATGGCTACACCTTC,CASSAGGLNYGYTF